This TCR beta chain was sequenced during a study of tumor and adjacent non-tumor tissue in lung cancer. Overall study context: There were approximately twelve adenocarcinoma, a couple of squamous cell carcinoma and 1 small cell lung cancer cases. The patients, 10 to 11 men and 4 to 6 women, were roughly 30 to 80 with stage I to III disease. Findings of the study overall: TCR diversity was significantly greater in tumor than normal lung tissue.

A word on this clonotype: Its specificity is unknown. At one end, the junction sequence differs from germline, possibly due to a read error.

This sample's RNA came from whole unsorted tissue. Between August and November 2014, newly diagnosed, chemotherapy-naive lung cancer patients underwent thoracic surgery in China. The CDR3 loop spans 14 amino acids. The germline V gene has CDR1 DFQATT and CDR2 SNEGSKA (reference sequence). The library came from three nested PCR rounds adapted from ARM-PCR protocols. TCRdb processed the multiplex PCR reads anew with MiXCR; each CDR3 protein has one entry. This repertoire shows approximately 120,000 distinct CDR3 sequences, approximately 71% found once; its top ten account for 30% to 45%. The sequence came from a woman aged 55-69 years with non-small cell lung cancer. The sample taken for sequencing was lung tumor tissue. V and J are TRBV20-1 and TRBJ2-3; possible D gene TRBD2, 5 bases. CDR3 amino acids: CGAHGSVLTDTQYF. CDR3 nucleotide sequence: TGCGGTGCGCACGGTAGCGTGCTCACCGATACGCAGTATTTT.